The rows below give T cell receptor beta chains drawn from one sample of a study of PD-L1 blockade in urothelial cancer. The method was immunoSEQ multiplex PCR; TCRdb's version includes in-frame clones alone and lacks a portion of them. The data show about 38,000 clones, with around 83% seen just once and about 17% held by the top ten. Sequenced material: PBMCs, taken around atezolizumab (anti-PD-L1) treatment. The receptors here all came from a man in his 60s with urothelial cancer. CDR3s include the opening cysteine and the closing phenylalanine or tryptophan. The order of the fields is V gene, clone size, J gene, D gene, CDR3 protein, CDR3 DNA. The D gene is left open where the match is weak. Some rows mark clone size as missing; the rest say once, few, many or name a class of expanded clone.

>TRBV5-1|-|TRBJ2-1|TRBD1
CASSLQDRNEQFF
TGCGCCAGCAGCTTGCAGGACAGGAATGAGCAGTTCTTC
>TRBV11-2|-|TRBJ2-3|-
CASRQGGTDTQYF
TGTGCCAGCAGACAAGGCGGAACAGATACGCAGTATTTT
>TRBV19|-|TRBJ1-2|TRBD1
CASSATGTNYGYTF
TGTGCCAGTAGTGCGACAGGGACCAACTATGGCTACACCTTC
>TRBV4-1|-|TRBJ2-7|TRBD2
CASSFLAGGGAYEQYF
TGCGCCAGCAGCTTCCTAGCGGGAGGAGGCGCCTACGAGCAGTACTTC
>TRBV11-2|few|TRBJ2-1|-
CASSPGLASEQFF
TGTGCCAGCAGCCCCGGACTGGCCAGTGAGCAGTTCTTC
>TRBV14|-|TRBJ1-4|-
CASSQGVKTGKLFF
TGTGCCAGCAGCCAAGGTGTGAAAACGGGAAAACTGTTTTTT
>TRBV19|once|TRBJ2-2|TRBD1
CATRDRGSGGELFF
TGTGCCACCCGGGACAGGGGATCGGGTGGGGAGCTGTTTTTT
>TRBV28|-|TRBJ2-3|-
CATDWRVRADTQYF
TGTGCCACGGACTGGCGGGTGAGGGCAGATACGCAGTATTTT
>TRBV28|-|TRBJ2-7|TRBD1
CASILTGDPYEQYF
TGTGCCAGCATCTTGACAGGGGACCCCTACGAGCAGTACTTC
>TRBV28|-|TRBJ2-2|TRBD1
CASSRGDRDTGELFF
TGTGCCAGCAGTCGGGGGGACAGGGACACCGGGGAGCTGTTTTTT
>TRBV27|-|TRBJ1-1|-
CASSFFQRPGEAFF
TGTGCCAGCAGTTTCTTCCAACGCCCGGGTGAAGCTTTCTTT
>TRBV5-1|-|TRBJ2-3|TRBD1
CASSLQGVGDTQYF
TGCGCCAGCAGCTTGCAGGGGGTTGGAGATACGCAGTATTTT
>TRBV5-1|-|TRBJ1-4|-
CASSLAGSGGEKLFF
TGCGCCAGCAGCTTGGCGGGCAGTGGAGGTGAAAAACTGTTTTTT
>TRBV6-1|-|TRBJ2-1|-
CASSEGWAGTSFYNEQFF
TGTGCCAGCAGTGAAGGGTGGGCTGGGACTTCGTTCTACAATGAGCAGTTCTTC
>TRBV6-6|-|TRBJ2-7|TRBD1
CASSPTGVHEQYF
TGTGCCAGCAGCCCGACAGGGGTCCACGAGCAGTACTTC
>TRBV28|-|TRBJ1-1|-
CASSIWTEMNTEAFF
TGTGCCAGCAGTATATGGACAGAAATGAACACTGAAGCTTTCTTT
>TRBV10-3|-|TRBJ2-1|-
CAISVRGLYNEQFF
TGTGCCATCAGTGTTCGGGGACTGTACAATGAGCAGTTCTTC
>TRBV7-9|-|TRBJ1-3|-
CASQTGSSGNTIYF
TGTGCCAGCCAGACCGGGTCATCTGGAAACACCATATATTTT
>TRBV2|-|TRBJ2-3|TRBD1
CASSVATGVDEYF
TGTGCCAGCAGTGTCGCTACAGGGGTTGACGAGTATTTT
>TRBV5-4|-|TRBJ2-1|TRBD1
CASSPQAGGTYNEQFF
TGTGCCAGCAGCCCTCAGGCAGGGGGAACCTACAATGAGCAGTTCTTC
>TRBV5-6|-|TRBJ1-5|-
CASSLAGGNSNQPQHF
TGTGCCAGCAGCTTGGCGGGAGGGAACAGCAATCAGCCCCAGCATTTT
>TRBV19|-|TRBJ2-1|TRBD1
CASSSRQGGGPYNEQFF
TGTGCCAGTAGTTCACGACAGGGGGGAGGGCCGTACAATGAGCAGTTCTTC
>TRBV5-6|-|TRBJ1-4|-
CASSQTTGLKEKLFF
TGTGCCAGCAGCCAAACTACAGGGCTGAAAGAAAAACTGTTTTTT
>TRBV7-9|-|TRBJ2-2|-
CASSVWEAGELFF
TGTGCCAGCAGCGTGTGGGAGGCCGGGGAGCTGTTTTTT
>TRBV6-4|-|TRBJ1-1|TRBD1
CASSDSGGVRAFF
TGTGCCAGCAGTGACTCAGGGGGCGTTCGGGCTTTCTTT
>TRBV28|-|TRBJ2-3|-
CASSRTGGTDTQYF
TGTGCCAGCAGTCGGACAGGAGGGACAGATACGCAGTATTTT
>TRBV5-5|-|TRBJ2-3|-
CASSLDRAYTDTQYF
TGTGCCAGCAGCTTGGACAGGGCCTACACAGATACGCAGTATTTT
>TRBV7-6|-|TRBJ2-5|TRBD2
CASSQESGGGETQYF
TGTGCCAGCAGCCAAGAAAGCGGGGGAGGAGAGACCCAGTACTTC